The 16 T cell receptor beta chains reported below all come from one sample, sequenced in a study of T cell repertoires in cytomegalovirus infection. TCRdb reprocessed the reads with MiXCR, giving one entry per CDR3 protein. The table shows about 360,000 distinct CDR3 sequences, with approximately 35% occurring only once. No cognate antigen is known for these TCRs. Sequenced material: cultured PBMCs, taken from culture after CMV antigen stimulation. The receptor set was obtained from a human donor in good health (CMV status not recorded). Some clones in this sample may be carry-over from other donors' samples.

The chain links TRBV6-5 to TRBJ2-7; TRBD2 agrees at 12 bases. Germline loops: CDR1 MNHEY, CDR2 SVGAGI. V shed 7 bases and J 2 bases; nucleotides not matched to a gene: 3. The CDR3 is made up of 14 amino acids. The DNA of the CDR3 is TGTGCCAGCAATGGACTAGCGGGGCCCTACGAGCAGTACGTC. This encodes CASNGLAGPYEQYV.

The genes are TRBV7-2 and TRBJ2-1, with a tentative D call TRBD1 (6 bases). This CDR3 is 15 amino acids long. The V gene's germline CDR1 is SGHTA and CDR2 FQGNSA. V gave up 5 bases and J gave up 3 bases, with 14 bases separating them. CDR3 nucleotides: TGTGCCAGCAGCCAACAGGGCTACCGCTACAATGAGCAGTTCTTC. Translating it yields CASSQQGYRYNEQFF.

CDR3 protein: CASSSGTLNSPLHF. The DNA for the CDR3 is TGTGCCAGCAGCTCCGGGACCCTTAATTCACCCCTCCACTTT. This chain joins TRBV7-8 and TRBJ1-6; weak D call: TRBD1 (5 bases). Germline V gene data show CDR1 as SGHVS and CDR2 as FQNEAQ. The CDR3 has 14 amino acids. Trimming left V 4 bases short and J 6 bases short, with 10 bases between.

There are a few counts of this clonotype. V is TRBV6-2 or TRBV6-3 and J is TRBJ2-1, with TRBD2 matching over 13 bases. The CDR3 runs to 17 residues. V was clipped by 3 bases and J by 4 bases; unmatched bases: 6. Germline-derived CDR1 and CDR2 are MNHEY and SVGEGT. CDR3 in DNA: TGTGCCAGCAGTTATACTAGCGGGAGGGCCTTATACAATGAGCAGTTCTTC. Its translation: CASSYTSGRALYNEQFF.

The chain couples TRBV11-2 to TRBJ2-7, with 9 bases identical to TRBD2. Trimming removed 5 bases from V and 2 bases from J; junction bases left unmatched: 7. Per the germline V gene, CDR1 is SGHAT and CDR2 is FQNNGV. The CDR3 is 15 amino acids. The CDR3 region has the DNA TGTGCCAGCAGCGCCGGACTAGCGCCGGCCTACGAGCAGTACTTC. Encoded protein: CASSAGLAPAYEQYF.

This clonotype was detected ten times or more. This chain uses TRBV20-1 with TRBJ1-3; no reliable D call. This CDR3 comprises 14 residues. The germline CDR1 and CDR2 sequences are DFQATT and SNEGSKA (reference sequence). V was cut by 1 base and J by 4 bases, with 11 bases left in between. The DNA of the CDR3 is TGCAGTGCTAGAGGGTTCTCGGGCGGAAACACCATATATTTT. Protein sequence: CSARGFSGGNTIYF.

This clonotype was counted a few times. The J gene is TRBJ2-1, the V gene TRBV7-2, with 14 bases matching TRBD2. Germline V gene sequence: CDR1 SGHTA, CDR2 FQGNSA. Trimming at V came to 6 bases and at J to 9 bases, leaving 7 bases not matched to a gene. CDR3 size: 15 residues. The CDR3 DNA reads as TGTGCCAGCAGGCTGGGACTAGCGGGAGTCGTTGAGCAGTTCTTC. Translating gives CASRLGLAGVVEQFF.

The sample holds many counts of this clonotype. This chain uses TRBV5-1 with TRBJ2-1; D not resolved. Germline CDR1 and CDR2: SGHRS and YFSETQ. The CDR3 is 13 amino acids. V lost 0 bases and J lost 6, with 7 bases in between. The CDR3 loop reads CASSLEAVNEQFF. CDR3 DNA: TGCGCCAGCAGCTTGGAAGCTGTCAATGAGCAGTTCTTC.

The table lists this clonotype with a few counts. This chain joins TRBV7-9 and TRBJ2-7; the D gene is possibly TRBD2 (5 bases). Trimming took 5 bases from V and 0 from J, leaving 11 bases between them. Germline CDR1 is SEHNR and CDR2 is FQNEAQ (reference sequence). This CDR3 is built from 14 residues. The CDR3 loop is CASSRLEVSYEQYF. The DNA of the CDR3 is TGTGCCAGCAGCCGACTGGAGGTCTCCTACGAGCAGTACTTC.

This chain links TRBV7-2 with TRBJ2-3; D not certain. Germline assignment: CDR1 SGHTA and CDR2 FQGNSA. This CDR3 has 15 amino acids. With 1 base removed from V and 3 bases from J, the gap between germline ends came to 11 bases. CDR3 protein: CASSLDGSATDTQYF. CDR3 bases: TGTGCCAGCAGCTTAGACGGATCAGCTACAGATACGCAGTATTTT.

This chain joins TRBV7-8 and TRBJ1-5; D is ambiguous. Germline values: CDR1 SGHVS, CDR2 FQNEAQ. Trimming pared 3 bases from V and 4 bases from J, leaving 10 bases between. The CDR3 covers 14 residues. The CDR3 DNA reads as TGTGCCAGCAGCTTGATCGGGCGAAATCAGCCCCAGCATTTT. This codes for CASSLIGRNQPQHF.

This clonotype was recorded at least ten times. V is TRBV7-2 and J is TRBJ2-3; D is possibly TRBD2 (5 bases). V was cut by 7 bases and J by 2 bases, with 10 bases left in between. The CDR3 has 13 residues. The germline V gene encodes CDR1 SGHTA and CDR2 FQGNSA. The CDR3 nucleotides are TGTGCCAGCAAAACGGGATACACAGATACGCAGTATTTT. This translates into CASKTGYTDTQYF.

This clonotype was observed a handful of times. The chain links TRBV28 to TRBJ2-3; 10 bases agree with TRBD1. This CDR3 spans 16 amino acids. The germline gives CDR1 MDHEN, CDR2 SYDVKM. The J segment lost 2 bases and the V segment lost 5 bases, leaving 7 bases of the junction unmatched. In DNA form, the CDR3 reads TGTGCCAGCAGTCCAGACAGGGGGCTGATCACAGATACGCAGTATTTT. Translated: CASSPDRGLITDTQYF. Variable domain in full (rest from reference TRBV28 and TRBJ2-3): DVKVTQSSRYLVKRTGEKVFLECVQDMDHENMFWYRQDPGLGLRLIYFSYDVKMKEKGDIPEGYSVSREKKERFSLILESASTNQTSMYLCASSPDRGLITDTQYFGPGTRLTVL.

The chain has TRBV4-3 and TRBJ2-3; D is perhaps TRBD1 (6 bases). Germline V gene sequence: CDR1 LGHNA, CDR2 YSLEER. The length of the CDR3 is 16 residues. V lost 3 bases to trimming and J lost 2 bases, with 15 bases between them. The CDR3 region is CASSQRNQGITDTQYF. CDR3 coding DNA: TGCGCCAGCAGCCAGCGTAATCAGGGGATCACAGATACGCAGTATTTT.

The CDR3 is CASSIMETGGTQPQHF. CDR3 sequence (DNA): TGTGCCAGTAGTATCATGGAGACAGGGGGCACTCAGCCCCAGCATTTT. V is TRBV19 and J is TRBJ1-5, with TRBD1 matching 10 bases. Germline trimming cut 3 bases from V and 6 bases from J; bases unmatched to any gene: 8. This CDR3 is 16 amino acids long. From germline, CDR1 is LNHDA and CDR2 SQIVND (reference sequence).

This clonotype was detected a few times. V gene TRBV6-8 combines with J gene TRBJ2-3; TRBD2 matches 12 bases. Per the germline V gene, CDR1 is MNHGY and CDR2 is SAAAGT. The CDR3 spans 18 residues. V lost 8 bases, J lost 9 bases, and 21 bases stayed unmatched. The CDR3 DNA follows: TGTGCCAGCTTTCAGCTCCCGGGACTAGCGGGCTCACACATGACGCAGTATTTT. This codes for CASFQLPGLAGSHMTQYF.